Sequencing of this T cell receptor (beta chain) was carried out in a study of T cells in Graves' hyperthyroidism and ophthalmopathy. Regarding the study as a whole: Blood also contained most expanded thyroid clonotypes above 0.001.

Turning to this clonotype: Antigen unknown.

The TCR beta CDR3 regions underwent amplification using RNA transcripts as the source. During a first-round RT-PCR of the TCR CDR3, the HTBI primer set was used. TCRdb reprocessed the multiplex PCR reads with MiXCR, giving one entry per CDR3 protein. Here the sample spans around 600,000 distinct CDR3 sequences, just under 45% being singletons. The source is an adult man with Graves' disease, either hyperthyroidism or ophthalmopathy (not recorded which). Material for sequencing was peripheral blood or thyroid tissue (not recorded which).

This CDR3 is CAISDRDGKLFF. The CDR3 DNA is TGTGCCATCAGTGACAGGGACGGAAAACTGTTTTTT. The chain combines TRBV10-3 with TRBJ1-4; tentative D call: TRBD1 (5 bases). The CDR3 runs to 12 residues. The V end was cut by 3 bases, the J end by 10 bases, with 9 bases between. CDR1 is ENHRY, CDR2 SYGVKD, per germline.